The TCR beta chain described here comes from a study of blood T cell repertoires in COVID-19. For the study at large: COVID-19 samples from acute and convalescent phases originated in the United States, Italy and Spain. Sources were T cells, B-cell-depleted T cells, or PBMCs; the material itself was cDNA or gDNA.

Authors' data handling: Amplification with reference gene primers provided the estimates of nucleated cell counts. Method: immunoSEQ multiplex PCR; TCRdb's copy keeps in-frame clones and lacks some. Clonal size and the V and J genes are those of that table, whereas D and trimming came from the DNA. Of about 190,000 clones detected, 88% appear once; the ten largest clones hold under 2%. Sequencing was carried out using peripheral blood. This clonotype originated in a man younger than 35 with active or convalescent COVID-19.

CDR3 region: CASSREQNNSPLHF. CDR3 nucleotides: TGTGCCAGCTCACGAGAACAGAATAATTCACCCCTCCACTTT. This chain connects TRBV18 to TRBJ1-6; D gene uncertain. CDR1 KGHSH and CDR2 LQKENI come from the germline V gene. The CDR3 contains 14 residues. V gave up 4 bases and J gave up 5 bases, with 9 bases separating them.